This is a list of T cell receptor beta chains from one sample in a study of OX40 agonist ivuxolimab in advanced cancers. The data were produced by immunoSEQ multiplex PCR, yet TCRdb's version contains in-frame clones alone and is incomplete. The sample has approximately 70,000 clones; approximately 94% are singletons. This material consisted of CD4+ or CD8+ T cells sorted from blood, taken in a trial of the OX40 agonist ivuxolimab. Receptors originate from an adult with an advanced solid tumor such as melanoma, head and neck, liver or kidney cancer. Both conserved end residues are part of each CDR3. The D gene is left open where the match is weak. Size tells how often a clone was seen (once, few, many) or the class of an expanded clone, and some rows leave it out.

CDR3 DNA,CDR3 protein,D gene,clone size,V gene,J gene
TGTGCCAGTAGTACCGGCTCTTATCGTCATGAAAAACTGTTTTTT,CASSTGSYRHEKLFF,NA,NA,TRBV19,TRBJ1-4
TGTGCCAGTAGTAATCTAGCGGGGTCTACAGATACGCAGTATTTT,CASSNLAGSTDTQYF,TRBD2,NA,TRBV19,TRBJ2-3
TGTGCCAGCAGTGCTGACAGTTACGAGCAGTACTTC,CASSADSYEQYF,NA,NA,TRBV27,TRBJ2-7
TGTGCCAGCTCACCCCAATCCTACGAGCAGTACTTC,CASSPQSYEQYF,NA,once,TRBV18,TRBJ2-7
TGCGCCAGCAGCCAGTGGCAAGAGGGGGCCTACGAGCAGTACTTC,CASSQWQEGAYEQYF,NA,once,TRBV4-3,TRBJ2-7
TGCGCCAGCATGGGGGCTAGCGGAGGCTCCTACAATGAGCAGTTCTTC,CASMGASGGSYNEQFF,NA,NA,TRBV5-1,TRBJ2-1
TGTGCCAGCAGTTTATCGGGAGGCTACGAGCAGTACTTC,CASSLSGGYEQYF,NA,NA,TRBV27,TRBJ2-7
TGTGCCAGCAGCTGGCCAGGCGGCGAGCAGTACTTC,CASSWPGGEQYF,NA,NA,TRBV7-2,TRBJ2-7
TGTGCCAGCAGTCGGGCCACGGATAATTATCAGCCCCAGCATTTT,CASSRATDNYQPQHF,NA,NA,TRBV6-1,TRBJ1-5
TGTGCCAGCATGGCGGAAACAGGGGATGGCTACACCTTC,CASMAETGDGYTF,TRBD1,NA,TRBV25-1,TRBJ1-2
TGTGCCAGCAGCCACCGACTAGCGGGTCCCCAAGAGACCCAGTACTTC,CASSHRLAGPQETQYF,TRBD2,NA,TRBV14,TRBJ2-5
TGCGCCAGCAGCCTCGGGACAGGGCTCCTCGTTGAAGCTTTCTTT,CASSLGTGLLVEAFF,TRBD1,NA,TRBV4-1,TRBJ1-1
TGTGCCAGCGGCCTAGACAGACTCAATCAGCCCCAGCATTTT,CASGLDRLNQPQHF,NA,NA,TRBV6-6,TRBJ1-5
TGTGCCAGCAGTTTAACCGGGACAGGGGGGAGTGCGCAGTACTTC,CASSLTGTGGSAQYF,TRBD1,NA,TRBV28,TRBJ2-7